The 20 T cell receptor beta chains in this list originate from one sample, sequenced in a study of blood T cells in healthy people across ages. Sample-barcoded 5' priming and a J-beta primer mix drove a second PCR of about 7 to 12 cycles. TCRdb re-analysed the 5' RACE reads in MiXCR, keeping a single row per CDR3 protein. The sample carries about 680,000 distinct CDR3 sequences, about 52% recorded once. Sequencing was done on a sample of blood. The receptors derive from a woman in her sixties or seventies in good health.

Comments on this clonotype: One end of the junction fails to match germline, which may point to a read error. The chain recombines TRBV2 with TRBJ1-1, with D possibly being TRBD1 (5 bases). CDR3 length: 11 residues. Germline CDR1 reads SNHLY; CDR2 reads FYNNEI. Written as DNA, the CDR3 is TGTGCCAGTGTAATGGACACTGAGGCTTTCTTT. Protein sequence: CASVMDTEAFF.

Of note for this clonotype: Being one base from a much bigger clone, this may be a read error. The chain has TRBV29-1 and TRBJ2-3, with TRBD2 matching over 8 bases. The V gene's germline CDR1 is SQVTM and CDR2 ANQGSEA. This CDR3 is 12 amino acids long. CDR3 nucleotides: TGCAGCGTTGAGGCGGGGGGAGATACGCGGTATTTT. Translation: CSVEAGGDTRYF.

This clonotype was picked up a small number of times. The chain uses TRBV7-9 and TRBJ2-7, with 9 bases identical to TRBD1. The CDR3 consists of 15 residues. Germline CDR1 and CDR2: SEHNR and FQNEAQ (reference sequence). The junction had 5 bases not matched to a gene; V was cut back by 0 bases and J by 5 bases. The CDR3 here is CASSLAGTGLNEQYF. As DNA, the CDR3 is TGTGCCAGCAGCTTAGCGGGGACAGGGTTGAACGAGCAGTACTTC.

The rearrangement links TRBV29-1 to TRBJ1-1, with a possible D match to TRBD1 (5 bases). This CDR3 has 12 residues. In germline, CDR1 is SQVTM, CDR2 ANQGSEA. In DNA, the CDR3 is TGCAGTGGAGGGGAGGGCAACACTGAAGCTTTCTTT. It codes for CSGGEGNTEAFF.

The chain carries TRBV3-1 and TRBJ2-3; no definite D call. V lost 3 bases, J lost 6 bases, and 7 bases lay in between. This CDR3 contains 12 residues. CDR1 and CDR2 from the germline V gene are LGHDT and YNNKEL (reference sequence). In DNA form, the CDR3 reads TGTGCCAGCAGCCAGTTAGGGGATACGCAGTATTTT. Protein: CASSQLGDTQYF.

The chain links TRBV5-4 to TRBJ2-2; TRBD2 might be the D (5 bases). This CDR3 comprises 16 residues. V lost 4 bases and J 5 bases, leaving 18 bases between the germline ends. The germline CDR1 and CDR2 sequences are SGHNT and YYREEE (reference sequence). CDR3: CASSPVASQKTGELFF. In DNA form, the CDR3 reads TGTGCCAGCAGCCCGGTTGCTAGCCAAAAAACCGGGGAGCTGTTTTTT.

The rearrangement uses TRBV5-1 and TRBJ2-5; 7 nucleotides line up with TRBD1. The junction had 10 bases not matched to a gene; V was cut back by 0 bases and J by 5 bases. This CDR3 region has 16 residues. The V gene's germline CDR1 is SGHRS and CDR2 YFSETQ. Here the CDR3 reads CASSLDYLGGRETQYF. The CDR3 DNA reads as TGCGCCAGCAGCTTGGATTATTTAGGGGGCAGGGAGACCCAGTACTTC.

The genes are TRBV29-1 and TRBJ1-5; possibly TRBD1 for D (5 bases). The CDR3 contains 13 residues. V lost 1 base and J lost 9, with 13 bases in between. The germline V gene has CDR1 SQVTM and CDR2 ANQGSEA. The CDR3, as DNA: TGCAGCGTTGAAGCCTCAACGGGGCTGCCCCAGCATTTT. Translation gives CSVEASTGLPQHF.

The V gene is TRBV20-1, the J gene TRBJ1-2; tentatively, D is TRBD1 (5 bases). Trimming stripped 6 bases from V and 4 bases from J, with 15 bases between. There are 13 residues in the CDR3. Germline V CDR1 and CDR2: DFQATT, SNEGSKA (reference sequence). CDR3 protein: CSASDIGPYGYTF. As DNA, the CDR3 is TGCAGTGCCTCGGACATCGGGCCCTATGGCTACACCTTC.

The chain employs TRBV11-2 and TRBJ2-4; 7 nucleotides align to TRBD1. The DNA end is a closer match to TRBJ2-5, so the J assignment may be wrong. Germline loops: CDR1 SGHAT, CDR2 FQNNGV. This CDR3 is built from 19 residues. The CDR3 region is CASSLNGQAPNPRRRTQYF. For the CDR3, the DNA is TGTGCCAGCAGCCTGAACGGACAGGCTCCGAATCCACGACGACGGACCCAGTACTTC.

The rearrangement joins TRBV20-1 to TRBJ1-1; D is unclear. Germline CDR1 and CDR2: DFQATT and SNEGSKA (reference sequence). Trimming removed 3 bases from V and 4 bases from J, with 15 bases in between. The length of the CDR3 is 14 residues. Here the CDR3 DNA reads TGCAGTGCTAGGCTCCCCGCGGGGAGCACTGAAGCTTTCTTT. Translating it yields CSARLPAGSTEAFF.

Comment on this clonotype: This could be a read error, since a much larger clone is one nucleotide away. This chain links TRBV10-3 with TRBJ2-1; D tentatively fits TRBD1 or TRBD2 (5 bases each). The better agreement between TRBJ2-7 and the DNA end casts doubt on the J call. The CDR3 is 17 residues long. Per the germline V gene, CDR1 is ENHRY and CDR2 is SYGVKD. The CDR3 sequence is CATSVLGTESSYNEQYF. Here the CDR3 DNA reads TGTGCCACCAGTGTCCTTGGGACGGAGAGCTCCTACAATGAGCAGTACTTC.

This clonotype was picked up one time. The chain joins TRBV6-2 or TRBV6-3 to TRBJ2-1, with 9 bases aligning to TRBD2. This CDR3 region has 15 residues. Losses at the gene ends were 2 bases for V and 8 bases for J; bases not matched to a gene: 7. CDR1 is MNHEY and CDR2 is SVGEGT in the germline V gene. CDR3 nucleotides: TGTGCCAGCAGTTACCATGGGGCGGGAGGGCATGAGCAGTTCTTC. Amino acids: CASSYHGAGGHEQFF.

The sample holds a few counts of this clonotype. CDR3 protein: CASSLGPSSGGYEQYF. The CDR3 DNA is TGTGCCAGCAGCTTAGGCCCGTCTAGCGGGGGATACGAGCAGTACTTC. The genes are TRBV7-2 and TRBJ2-7; 10 nucleotides agree with TRBD2. Germline V gives CDR1 SGHTA, CDR2 FQGNSA. This CDR3 spans 16 amino acids. V was clipped by 1 base and J by 4 bases; unmatched bases: 7.

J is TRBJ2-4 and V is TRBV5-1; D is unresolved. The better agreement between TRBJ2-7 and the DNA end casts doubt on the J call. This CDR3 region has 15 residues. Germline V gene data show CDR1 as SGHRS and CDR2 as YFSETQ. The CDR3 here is CASSYLPTDIYEQYF. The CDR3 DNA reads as TGCGCCAGCAGCTACCTCCCGACGGATATCTACGAGCAGTACTTC.

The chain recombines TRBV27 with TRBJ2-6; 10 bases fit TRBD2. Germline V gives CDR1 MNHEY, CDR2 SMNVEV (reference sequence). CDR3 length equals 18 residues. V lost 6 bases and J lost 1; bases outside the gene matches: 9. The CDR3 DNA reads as TGTGCCAGCAGACCCCCGGGACTAGCGACTTCTGGGGCCAACGTCCTGACTTTC. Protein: CASRPPGLATSGANVLTF.

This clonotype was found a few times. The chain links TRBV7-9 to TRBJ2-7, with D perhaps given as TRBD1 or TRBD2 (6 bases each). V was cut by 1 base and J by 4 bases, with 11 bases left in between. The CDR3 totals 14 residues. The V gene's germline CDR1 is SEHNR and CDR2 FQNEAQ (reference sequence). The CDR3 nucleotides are TGTGCCAGCAGCTTAGTTGGGGGGCCTTACGAGCAGTACTTC. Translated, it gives CASSLVGGPYEQYF.

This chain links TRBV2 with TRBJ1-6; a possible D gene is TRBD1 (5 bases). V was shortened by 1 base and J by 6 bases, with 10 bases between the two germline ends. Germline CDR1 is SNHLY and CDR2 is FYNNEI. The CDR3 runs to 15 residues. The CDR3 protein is CASSEGDGGNSPLHF. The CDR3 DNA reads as TGTGCCAGCAGTGAAGGCGACGGGGGTAATTCACCCCTCCACTTT.

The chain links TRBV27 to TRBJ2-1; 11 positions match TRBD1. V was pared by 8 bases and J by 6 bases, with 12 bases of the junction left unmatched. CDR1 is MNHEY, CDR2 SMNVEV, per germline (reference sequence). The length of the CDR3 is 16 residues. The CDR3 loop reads CASGRRDRGSVNEQFF. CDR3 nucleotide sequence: TGTGCCAGCGGCCGCCGGGACAGGGGGTCGGTCAATGAGCAGTTCTTC.

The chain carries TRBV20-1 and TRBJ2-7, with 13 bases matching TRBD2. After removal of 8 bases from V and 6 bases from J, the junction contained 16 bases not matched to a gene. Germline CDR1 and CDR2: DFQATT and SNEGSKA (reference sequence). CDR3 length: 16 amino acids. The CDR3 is CSLDLGTSGILSEQYF. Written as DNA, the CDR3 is TGCAGTCTCGATCTCGGGACTAGCGGGATTCTCTCCGAGCAGTACTTC.